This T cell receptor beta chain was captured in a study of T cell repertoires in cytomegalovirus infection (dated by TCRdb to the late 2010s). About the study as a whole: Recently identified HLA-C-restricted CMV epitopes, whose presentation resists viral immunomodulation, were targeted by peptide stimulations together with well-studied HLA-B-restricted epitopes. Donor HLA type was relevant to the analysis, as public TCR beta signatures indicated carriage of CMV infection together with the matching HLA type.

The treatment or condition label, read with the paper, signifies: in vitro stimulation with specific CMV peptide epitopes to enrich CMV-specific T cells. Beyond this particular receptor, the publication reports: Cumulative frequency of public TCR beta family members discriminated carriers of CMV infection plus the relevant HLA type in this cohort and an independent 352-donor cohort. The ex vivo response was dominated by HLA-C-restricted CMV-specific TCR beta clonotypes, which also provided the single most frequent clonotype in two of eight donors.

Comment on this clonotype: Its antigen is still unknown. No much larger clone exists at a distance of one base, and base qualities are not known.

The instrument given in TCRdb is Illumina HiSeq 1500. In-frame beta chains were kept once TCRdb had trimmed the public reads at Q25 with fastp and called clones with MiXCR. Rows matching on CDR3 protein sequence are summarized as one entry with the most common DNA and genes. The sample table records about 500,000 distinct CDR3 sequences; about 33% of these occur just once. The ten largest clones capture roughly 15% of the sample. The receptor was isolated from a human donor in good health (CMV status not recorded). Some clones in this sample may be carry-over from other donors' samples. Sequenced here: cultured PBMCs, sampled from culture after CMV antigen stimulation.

In nucleotide form, the sequence is TGTGCCGGGGGGGTGGGACTAGCGGGGGGCTACGAGCAGTACTTC. It encodes CAGGVGLAGGYEQYF. This receptor chain uses TRBV28 and TRBJ2-7; 15 bases in the junction line up with TRBD2. The CDR3 contains 15 residues, cysteine and phenylalanine counted. The kept DNA is CDR3 alone, 45 bases in frame from the first base. The germline V gene gives CDR1 as MDHEN and CDR2 as SYDVKM. Trimmed from V: 11 bases; trimmed from J: 3 bases; junction bases lacking a gene match: 8.